This TCR beta chain was sequenced for a study of blood T cell repertoires in COVID-19. Original analysis: Reference gene primer amplification in the assay estimated nucleated cell counts. Repertoires were generated with immunoSEQ multiplex PCR, while TCRdb's copy carries only in-frame clones and drops some. Clone size and V and J calls were adopted from that table, with D and trimming inferred from the DNA. Among some 250,000 clones listed, more than 75% were seen once. Germline V gene data show CDR1 as LGHDT and CDR2 as YNNKEL (reference sequence). This CDR3 has 16 residues. The V segment lost 2 bases and the J segment 4 bases; nucleotides outside the gene matches: 3.

The receptor's source is a man older than 75 with acute or convalescent COVID-19. The sequencing sample was made of peripheral blood. This chain joins TRBV3-1 (or the pseudogene TRBV3-2) and TRBJ2-5, with 14 positions matching TRBD2. DNA of the CDR3: TGTGCCAGCAGCCAACCTGGACTAGCGGGAGGAGAGACCCAGTACTTC. As protein: CASSQPGLAGGETQYF.